The clone carrying this T cell receptor (beta chain) was observed a handful of times. Its antigen remains unidentified. Investigators reverse transcribed all isolated RNA, so they sequenced expressed TCRB transcripts. The average read count of naive, central memory and regulatory T cell samples was some 3.9 million. Method: immunoSEQ multiplex PCR; TCRdb's copy keeps in-frame clones and lacks some. The sample lists around 250,000 clones, around 14% seen once, with approximately 0.02% in the top ten. Germline assignment: CDR1 SNHLY and CDR2 FYNNEI. V was trimmed by 9 bases and J by 3 bases, leaving 11 bases between them. This CDR3 is 12 amino acids long. The data were obtained in a study of beta chain features in type 1 diabetes. Findings and caveats of the study: VDJ junctions from type 1 diabetes patients carried fewer insertions and larger deletions. Researchers report that Type 1 diabetes patients had moderately but significantly shorter TCRB CDR3s across all four CD4+ subsets. Resolution of whether HLA type affects TCRB rearrangement was not achieved here.

This clonotype was sampled from a man aged 25 to 40 with type 1 diabetes. V usage is TRBV2 and J usage is TRBJ1-1; D is ambiguous. Specimen: naive CD4+ T cells from blood. Here the CDR3 DNA reads TGTGCCAGATCGGGGAGCGACACTGAAGCTTTCTTT. It encodes CARSGSDTEAFF.